The rows below give T cell receptor beta chains drawn from one sample of a study of T cell repertoires in cytomegalovirus infection. TCRdb used MiXCR to reprocess the reads, holding one entry per CDR3 protein. Of 900,000 to 950,000 distinct CDR3 sequences listed, roughly 31% are singletons. Their target antigens are unknown. The source was cultured CD8+ T cells from PBMCs, collected from culture after CMV antigen stimulation. The source of these receptors is a human donor in good health (CMV status not recorded). Some clones in this sample may be carry-over from other donors' samples. Both conserved end residues are part of each CDR3. A D gene is named only where the DNA matches it firmly. The size of a clone is reported for some rows only, either as once, few or many, or as a class for expanded clones.

- - TRBJ1-1 TRBV27 CASSSFPGVLSTEAFF TGTGCCAGCAGTTCCTTCCCAGGGGTTCTGAGCACTGAAGCTTTCTTT
- - TRBJ1-1 TRBV7-9 CASSGNQGANTEAFF TGTGCCAGCAGCGGAAACCAAGGGGCGAACACTGAAGCTTTCTTT
- - TRBJ2-7 TRBV12-3/TRBV12-4 CASSPLRPPPEQYF TGTGCCAGCAGTCCCTTAAGGCCACCTCCCGAGCAGTACTTC
- TRBD1 TRBJ1-1 TRBV19 CASSSSRGPGTEAFF TGTGCCAGTAGTTCCAGCAGGGGGCCGGGCACTGAAGCTTTCTTT
- - TRBJ1-1 TRBV6-6 CASLGNTEAFF TGTGCCAGCTTGGGGAACACTGAAGCTTTCTTT
- - TRBJ2-5 TRBV6-2/TRBV6-3 CASGEEGFLGTQYF TGTGCCAGCGGCGAGGAGGGATTCCTCGGGACCCAGTACTTC
many TRBD2 TRBJ2-7 TRBV7-2 CASSLGLVGPYEQYF TGTGCCAGCAGCCTCGGACTAGTCGGGCCCTACGAGCAGTACTTC
many - TRBJ2-2 TRBV7-2 CASSLRRFGATTGELFF TGTGCCAGCAGCCTCCGGCGTTTCGGAGCGACCACCGGGGAGCTGTTTTTT
few TRBD1 TRBJ2-7 TRBV10-3 CATKTGESYEQYF TGTGCCACTAAGACAGGGGAGTCCTACGAGCAGTACTTC
few TRBD1 TRBJ2-5 TRBV7-9 CASSSIQPGQGVRETQYF TGTGCCAGCAGCTCCATCCAGCCGGGACAGGGGGTACGGGAGACCCAGTACTTC
- - TRBJ2-2 TRBV12-3/TRBV12-4 CASITHGPGTGELFF TGTGCCAGCATCACCCATGGGCCTGGGACCGGGGAGCTGTTTTTT
- - TRBJ1-2 TRBV27 CASSSLGDGYGYTF TGTGCCAGCAGTAGTCTCGGGGATGGCTATGGCTACACCTTC
few - TRBJ2-2 TRBV12-3/TRBV12-4 CASRGPRAGGTGELFF TGTGCCAGCAGAGGACCCAGGGCAGGCGGAACCGGGGAGCTGTTTTTT
- - TRBJ1-5 TRBV6-1 CASSDLPDRRHQPQHF TGTGCCAGCAGTGATCTTCCTGACAGGCGCCATCAGCCCCAGCATTTT
few TRBD2 TRBJ2-7 TRBV5-8 CASSLDSGASSYEQYF TGTGCCAGCAGCTTGGATAGCGGGGCTAGCTCCTACGAGCAGTACTTC
- - TRBJ2-2 TRBV3-1 CASSLLQGARELFF TGTGCCAGCAGCCTTCTCCAGGGTGCCAGGGAGCTGTTTTTT
- - TRBJ2-2 TRBV12-3/TRBV12-4 CASTPAGGNTGELFF TGTGCCAGCACCCCGGCGGGTGGTAACACCGGGGAGCTGTTTTTT
- - TRBJ2-1 TRBV7-6 CTSSSRRDEQSF TGTACCAGCAGTTCTCGCCGGGATGAGCAGTCCTTC
few - TRBJ1-1 TRBV6-5 CASSYGGLSTEAFF TGTGCCAGCAGTTACGGGGGGCTATCCACTGAAGCTTTCTTT
- TRBD1 TRBJ1-1 TRBV29-1 CSVEGDRGSTEAFF TGCAGCGTTGAAGGGGACAGGGGGAGCACTGAAGCTTTCTTT
- TRBD1 TRBJ1-1 TRBV11-3 CASSQSQGEAFF TGTGCCAGCAGCCAATCACAGGGGGAAGCTTTCTTT
- - TRBJ2-4 TRBV14 CASSQTPGTKNIQYF TGTGCCAGCAGCCAGACTCCCGGGACAAAAAACATTCAGTACTTC
few - TRBJ1-6 TRBV4-2 CASSQDQWKNSPLHF TGTGCCAGCAGCCAAGATCAATGGAAGAATTCACCCCTCCACTTT
few - TRBJ1-2 TRBV5-4 CASSYTKGGNYGYTF TGTGCCAGCAGCTACACAAAGGGGGGTAACTATGGCTACACCTTC
many - TRBJ2-7 TRBV11-1 CASSLEWDLRSYEQYF TGTGCCAGCAGCTTAGAGTGGGACCTCAGGAGTTACGAGCAGTACTTC
- TRBD1 TRBJ1-6 TRBV7-6 CASSTGQFKPLHF TGTGCCAGCAGCACGGGACAGTTTAAACCCCTCCACTTT
- TRBD2 TRBJ2-1 TRBV24-1 CATSDWDPGLAGSSYNEQFF TGTGCCACCAGTGATTGGGACCCGGGACTAGCGGGGTCCTCCTACAATGAGCAGTTCTTC
many - TRBJ1-2 TRBV12-3/TRBV12-4 CASRAGGGYGYTF TGTGCCAGCAGGGCCGGGGGAGGATATGGCTACACCTTC
- - TRBJ1-3 TRBV6-5 CASSYAPPDENTIYF TGTGCCAGCAGTTACGCCCCCCCGGACGAAAACACCATATATTTT
- - TRBJ1-6 TRBV28 CASSSSTLAYNSPLHF TGTGCCAGCAGCTCCAGCACTTTGGCCTATAATTCACCCCTCCACTTT
- TRBD2 TRBJ2-3 TRBV6-2/TRBV6-3 CASSYQRGLTDTQYF TGTGCCAGCAGTTACCAGCGGGGGCTCACAGATACGCAGTATTTT
few TRBD1 TRBJ1-1 TRBV5-6 CASSLAPGQRRDTEAFF TGTGCCAGCAGCCTAGCACCGGGACAGCGGCGGGACACTGAAGCTTTCTTT
many TRBD1 TRBJ2-3 TRBV7-3 CASSSTGADTQYF TGTGCCAGCAGCTCGACAGGGGCAGATACGCAGTATTTT
many TRBD1 TRBJ2-3 TRBV7-6 CASSFGWGQGRTDTQYF TGTGCCAGCAGCTTTGGGTGGGGACAGGGCCGCACAGATACGCAGTATTTT
- - TRBJ2-1 TRBV12-3/TRBV12-4 CASSLKLSSYNEQFF TGTGCCAGCAGTTTAAAGCTAAGCTCCTACAATGAGCAGTTCTTC
once - TRBJ2-7 TRBV7-9 CASKGGRDEQYF TGTGCCAGCAAGGGGGGTCGGGACGAGCAGTACTTC
few - TRBJ2-1 TRBV6-6 CASSDRRAYNEQFF TGTGCCAGCAGCGACAGGAGAGCTTACAATGAGCAGTTCTTC
many TRBD2 TRBJ2-1 TRBV7-6 CASSLPSGGAYNEQFF TGTGCCAGCAGCTTACCTAGCGGGGGGGCCTACAATGAGCAGTTCTTC
few TRBD2 TRBJ2-2 TRBV24-1 CATSDSGAGVRFGELFF TGTGCCACCAGTGATTCCGGAGCGGGGGTGCGTTTCGGGGAGCTGTTTTTT
few - TRBJ1-5 TRBV9 CASSGSLGSNQPQHF TGTGCCAGCAGCGGCTCTTTGGGGTCCAATCAGCCCCAGCATTTT
- - TRBJ2-1 TRBV29-1 CSVEPGQNNEQFF TGCAGCGTTGAGCCCGGACAAAACAATGAGCAGTTCTTC